The 29 T cell receptor beta chains reported below all come from one sample, sequenced in a study of cytomegalovirus exposure and HLA in healthy donors. Primers for the PCR totalled 60 Vbeta and 13 Jbeta. Only in-frame clones appear in the TCRdb table, and some are missing; sequencing was by immunoSEQ multiplex PCR. The table shows about 55,000 clones, with roughly 74% occurring only once. The source material was PBMCs. These TCRs come from a female donor in good health and CMV-seronegative.

The rearrangement links TRBV2 to TRBJ2-3, with 7 bases aligning to TRBD1. The CDR3 spans 14 residues. Trimming cost V 7 bases and J 3 bases; bases outside gene matches: 7. CDR1 is SNHLY and CDR2 is FYNNEI in the germline V gene. CDR3 nucleotides: TGTGCCAGCAAAAGACAGGGAATGACAGATACGCAGTATTTT. It codes for CASKRQGMTDTQYF.

The rearrangement links TRBV21-1 to TRBJ2-3; the table's D call TRBD1 went unverified against the DNA. TRBV21-1 represents a pseudogene. This CDR3 comprises 15 residues. CDR3 protein: CASSKVIQGTDTQYF. The CDR3 nucleotides are TGTGCCAGCAGCAAAGTAATCCAGGGAACAGATACGCAGTATTTT.

This clone was detected once. This rearrangement joins TRBV6-5 to TRBJ1-1; 8 bases map to TRBD1. Looked up from germline, CDR1 is MNHEY and CDR2 is SVGAGI. V gave up 6 bases and J gave up 2 bases; unmatched junction bases: 5. The CDR3 consists of 14 residues. The CDR3 DNA sequence: TGTGCCAGCAGCGATGGGACAGGAAACACTGAAGCTTTCTTT. Translated, it gives CASSDGTGNTEAFF.

V is TRBV5-1 and J is TRBJ1-2; D unclear. The CDR3 runs to 15 residues. V was trimmed by 3 bases and J by 0 bases, leaving 12 bases between them. Germline CDR1 is SGHRS and CDR2 is YFSETQ. The CDR3 nucleotides are TGCGCCAGCAGCTCGGGGAGGATTGCTAACTATGGCTACACCTTC. Its translation: CASSSGRIANYGYTF.

The V call is TRBV13, the J call TRBJ2-7, with a weak D call TRBD1 (6 bases). The germline V and J ends were trimmed by 3 bases and 4 bases, with 7 bases remaining between them. In germline, CDR1 is PRHDT, CDR2 FYEKMQ (reference sequence). The CDR3 spans 12 residues. The CDR3 here is CASSLRGYEQYF. The CDR3 nucleotides are TGTGCCAGCAGCTTGAGGGGGTACGAGCAGTACTTC.

V and J are TRBV18 and TRBJ1-2; D is ambiguous. V lost 2 bases to trimming and J lost 5 bases, with 15 bases between them. This CDR3 has 15 residues. CDR1 KGHSH and CDR2 LQKENI come from the germline V gene. The CDR3 sequence is CASSPLRELAYGYTF. CDR3 coding DNA: TGTGCCAGCTCACCATTGAGAGAATTAGCGTATGGCTACACCTTC.

This clone was detected only a few times. The rearrangement uses TRBV2 and TRBJ2-3, with a possible D match to TRBD2 (5 bases). Germline lookup yields CDR1 SNHLY and CDR2 FYNNEI. The CDR3 spans 13 residues. V was clipped by 2 bases and J by 7 bases, with 10 bases between them. The CDR3 is CASSESHGNTQYF. CDR3 in DNA: TGTGCCAGCAGTGAAAGCCACGGGAATACGCAGTATTTT.

The chain combines TRBV10-2 with TRBJ1-2, with TRBD1 matching over 8 bases. The CDR3 has 15 amino acids. Trimming removed 8 bases from V and 4 bases from J; junction bases left unmatched: 12. Germline V gene data show CDR1 as WSHSY and CDR2 as SAAADI. CDR3 protein: CASGSGQGVAYGYTF. Here the CDR3 DNA reads TGCGCCAGCGGAAGTGGACAGGGAGTTGCCTATGGCTACACCTTC.

The chain uses TRBV6-1 and TRBJ2-1, with 9 bases identical to TRBD2. The germline V gene has CDR1 MNHNS and CDR2 SASEGT. The CDR3 is 15 residues long. The V segment lost 4 bases and the J segment 6 bases; nucleotides outside the gene matches: 7. DNA for the CDR3: TGTGCCAGCAGTGTAGGCGGGGGGGCGGGCAATGAGCAGTTCTTC. This encodes CASSVGGGAGNEQFF.

Comments on this clone: Other DNA sequences from this sample encode an identical CDR3 as well. V and J are TRBV11-2 and TRBJ1-1, with 8 positions matching TRBD1. Germline CDR1 reads SGHAT; CDR2 reads FQNNGV. CDR3 length: 14 residues. Trimming at V came to 4 bases and at J to 8 bases, leaving 9 bases not matched to a gene. The CDR3 sequence is CASSSDRVSTEAFF. DNA for the CDR3: TGTGCCAGCAGCTCGGACAGGGTAAGCACCGAAGCTTTCTTT.

The rearrangement uses TRBV6-6 and TRBJ2-1, with D tentatively TRBD2 (5 bases). Trimming took 4 bases from V and 7 from J, leaving 20 bases between them. Germline V lookup: CDR1 MNHNY, CDR2 SVGAGI (reference sequence). The CDR3 is 16 amino acids. The CDR3 sequence is CASSSGLAGRKNEQFF. As DNA, the CDR3 is TGTGCCAGCAGTTCTGGACTCGCGGGCCGGAAAAATGAGCAGTTCTTC.

The V call is TRBV5-1, the J call TRBJ1-2; 9 bases match TRBD1. There are 18 residues in the CDR3. Losses at the gene ends were 0 bases for V and 5 bases for J; bases not matched to a gene: 14. Germline V gene lookup returns CDR1 SGHRS and CDR2 YFSETQ. CDR3 nucleotide sequence: TGCGCCAGCAGCTTGGAGCCAACACAGGGGGCGCCGAGGTATGGCTACACCTTC. Translation: CASSLEPTQGAPRYGYTF.

CDR3 sequence reads: CASSEARGRGRTDTQYF. The CDR3 DNA sequence: TGTGCCAGCAGCGAGGCCCGTGGGCGGGGGCGCACAGATACGCAGTATTTT. V usage is TRBV21-1 and J usage is TRBJ2-3; the DNA was not compared with TRBD2, the D call given in the table. TRBV21-1 is listed as a pseudogene. The CDR3 is made up of 17 amino acids.

The CDR3 is CASSTSGGNNEQFF. The CDR3, as DNA: TGTGCCAGCAGCACTAGCGGGGGCAACAATGAGCAGTTCTTC. The gene calls are TRBV7-3 and TRBJ2-1; 11 positions agree with TRBD2. Trimming cost V 5 bases and J 5 bases; bases outside gene matches: 2. The CDR3 is 14 amino acids. The germline V gene has CDR1 SGHTA and CDR2 FQGTGA.

The rearrangement joins TRBV5-4 to TRBJ1-2; 8 bases are a match to TRBD1. The CDR3 covers 15 residues. Germline V gives CDR1 SGHNT, CDR2 YYREEE (reference sequence). V was pared by 4 bases and J by 0 bases, with 5 bases of the junction left unmatched. The CDR3 bases are TGTGCCAGCAGCATTACAGGGGGTCCTAACTATGGCTACACCTTC. Protein: CASSITGGPNYGYTF.

This chain connects TRBV18 to TRBJ1-1; D remains unclear. The CDR3 has 15 residues. The V gene's germline CDR1 is KGHSH and CDR2 LQKENI. Trimming took off 6 bases at V and 6 bases at J, with 20 bases between the two ends. The CDR3 nucleotides read TGTGCCAGCTCCCGAAGCAGCGGCCTCTTCGCTGAAGCTTTCTTT. This sequence encodes CASSRSSGLFAEAFF.

The rearrangement uses TRBV27 and TRBJ1-1; 12 bases match TRBD1. This CDR3 contains 13 residues. The germline gives CDR1 MNHEY, CDR2 SMNVEV (reference sequence). V was clipped by 5 bases and J by 8 bases; unmatched bases: 3. This CDR3 is CASSGGTGGEAFF. In DNA, the CDR3 is TGTGCCAGCAGTGGAGGGACAGGGGGCGAAGCTTTCTTT.

V gene TRBV6-5 combines with J gene TRBJ2-3, with 12 bases aligning to TRBD2. Germline V CDR1 and CDR2: MNHEY, SVGAGI. The CDR3 contains 16 residues. V lost 3 bases and J lost 3; bases outside the gene matches: 4. The CDR3 reads CASSYTSGGLTDTQYF. DNA for the CDR3: TGTGCCAGCAGTTATACTAGCGGGGGGCTTACAGATACGCAGTATTTT.

The V call is TRBV7-9, the J call TRBJ2-5; TRBD2 matches at 11 bases. The ends lost 5 bases at V and 3 bases at J; junction bases unmatched: 2. Germline V gene data show CDR1 as SEHNR and CDR2 as FQNEAQ (reference sequence). The length of the CDR3 is 14 residues. The CDR3 region is CASSRSGGEETQYF. The CDR3 coding sequence is TGTGCCAGCAGCCGTAGCGGGGGGGAAGAGACCCAGTACTTC.

The rearrangement uses TRBV5-1 and TRBJ2-5; D is ambiguous. The CDR3 sequence is 13 residues long. Trimming took off 0 bases at V and 4 bases at J, with 7 bases between the two ends. CDR1 is SGHRS and CDR2 is YFSETQ in the germline V gene. The CDR3 is CASSLGQVETQYF. Here the CDR3 DNA reads TGCGCCAGCAGCTTGGGGCAGGTAGAGACCCAGTACTTC.

The chain couples TRBV10-3 to TRBJ1-5; D gene uncertain. Trimming stripped 3 bases from V and 4 bases from J, with 10 bases between. The CDR3 has 14 amino acids. Germline V gene sequence: CDR1 ENHRY, CDR2 SYGVKD. The chain's CDR3 is CAISDIKRNQPQHF. The CDR3 nucleotides are TGTGCCATCAGTGATATAAAGAGGAATCAGCCCCAGCATTTT.

This clone was detected once. The chain has TRBV7-9 and TRBJ1-1; D gene ambiguous. CDR1 and CDR2 from the germline V gene are SEHNR and FQNEAQ (reference sequence). The CDR3 runs 13 residues. Trimming cost V 0 bases and J 5 bases, with 7 bases left between them. CDR3 loop: CASSLASRTEAFF. CDR3 DNA: TGTGCCAGCAGCTTAGCAAGCCGGACTGAAGCTTTCTTT.

This chain links TRBV4-2 with TRBJ1-2; TRBD1 might be the D (5 bases). CDR1 is LGHNA and CDR2 is YNFKEQ in the germline V gene. Trimming cost V 4 bases and J 1 base, with 7 bases left between them. The CDR3 is made up of 13 amino acids. As DNA, the CDR3 is TGTGCCAGCAGCCCGGGGGTTAACTATGGCTACACCTTC. Its protein product is CASSPGVNYGYTF.

The chain is built from TRBV5-1 and TRBJ2-2; D is unclear. Deletions cut 4 bases from V and 4 bases from J, with 14 bases between. This CDR3 has 15 residues. Germline loops: CDR1 SGHRS, CDR2 YFSETQ. The CDR3 coding sequence is TGCGCCAGCAGCCTCGAGGTTCTCCCCACCGGGGAGCTGTTTTTT. As protein: CASSLEVLPTGELFF. The variable domain in full, with the rest retrieved from reference TRBV5-1 and TRBJ2-2, is KAGVTQTPRYLIKTRGQQVTLSCSPISGHRSVSWYQQTPGQGLQFLFEYFSETQRNKGNFPGRFSGRQFSNSRSEMNVSTLELGDSALYLCASSLEVLPTGELFFGEGSRLTVL.

This clone has a handful of counts. V is TRBV7-9 and J is TRBJ1-4; no clear D gene. The CDR3 loop spans 15 amino acids. CDR1 and CDR2 from the germline V gene are SEHNR and FQNEAQ (reference sequence). V lost 3 bases, J lost 6 bases, and 14 bases lay in between. The CDR3 nucleotides read TGTGCCAGCAGCTTTCGAGGCTTTTGGGATGAAAAACTGTTTTTT. Translated, it gives CASSFRGFWDEKLFF.

The V and J genes are TRBV30 and TRBJ1-2; TRBD1 is a possible D gene (6 bases). CDR1 and CDR2 (germline): GTSNPN, SVGIG (reference sequence). This CDR3 has 12 residues. V shed 5 bases and J shed 2 bases, with 9 bases lying between them. CDR3 DNA sequence: TGTGCCTGGGGAGGACAGAACTATGGCTACACCTTC. This gives the protein CAWGGQNYGYTF.

V and J are TRBV7-6 and TRBJ1-5, with a weak D call TRBD1 (5 bases). The CDR3 sequence is 12 residues long. CDR1 SGHVS and CDR2 FNYEAQ come from the germline V gene. Between the trimmed V and J ends, which lost 7 bases and 5 bases, there was a span of 9 bases. CDR3 loop: CASILRDQPQHF. CDR3 DNA sequence: TGTGCCAGCATCCTCAGGGATCAGCCCCAGCATTTT.

The rearrangement links TRBV6-5 to TRBJ2-5; the D gene is possibly TRBD1 (6 bases). Germline V gene lookup returns CDR1 MNHEY and CDR2 SVGAGI. This CDR3 has 14 residues. The V end was cut by 3 bases, the J end by 5 bases, with 13 bases between. In nucleotides, the CDR3 is TGTGCCAGCAGTTATGCAGGGGAGAGGGAGACCCAGTACTTC. Its translation is CASSYAGERETQYF.

The V and J genes are TRBV6-1 and TRBJ1-1; weak D call: TRBD1 (6 bases). CDR1 and CDR2 (germline): MNHNS, SASEGT. The CDR3 has 16 amino acids. The V end lost 3 bases, the J end lost 5 bases, and 19 bases lay between the germline ends. This CDR3 reads CASSEGHVRELTEAFF. CDR3 in DNA: TGTGCCAGCAGTGAGGGACACGTCAGGGAGCTGACTGAAGCTTTCTTT.